This T cell receptor beta chain was identified during a study of control samples from healthy donors and cancer patients. Only in-frame clones appear in the TCRdb table, and some are missing; sequencing was by immunoSEQ multiplex PCR. The data contain about 150,000 clones, 75% to 95% of them singletons. Sequencing was done on a sample of blood. The receptor was isolated from a woman between 40 and 50 years old in good health.

The CDR3 region is CASSFGGPMNTEAFF. Here the CDR3 DNA reads TGCGCCAGCAGCTTCGGGGGACCGATGAACACTGAAGCTTTCTTT. The chain carries TRBV5-1 and TRBJ1-1, with D possibly being TRBD1 (5 bases). The CDR3 is 15 amino acids. The ends were cut back, 2 bases at V and 0 bases at J, with 11 bases in the middle. Germline lookup yields CDR1 SGHRS and CDR2 YFSETQ.